A selection of T cell receptor beta chains follows, all from one sample in a study of T cell responses to AZD1222 COVID-19 vaccine. Produced via immunoSEQ multiplex PCR; TCRdb's table is partial and in-frame only. This sample has some 190,000 clones, with over 90% found just once. The starting material was peripheral blood, obtained 28 days after the second AZD1222 dose. The receptor source for this set is an adult who received the AZD1222 COVID-19 vaccine. The CDR3 runs from the conserved cysteine through the conserved F or W. The order of the fields is clone size, V gene, J gene, D gene, CDR3 DNA, CDR3 protein. A D gene is named only where the DNA matches it firmly. For some rows the clone size is stated as once, few or many, or as a class when expanded; others skip it.

.	TRBV7-9	TRBJ1-1	.	TGTGCCAGCAGCTTACCAAAAGTGAACACTGAAGCTTTCTTT	CASSLPKVNTEAFF
.	TRBV4-1	TRBJ1-2	.	TGCGCCAGCAGCCCTATAAGCGCCAGGGTACGGGGCTACACCTTC	CASSPISARVRGYTF
.	TRBV30	TRBJ1-6	.	TGTGCCTGGAGTGTACCCCAGGGGCTCGGAAATTCACCCCTCCACTTT	CAWSVPQGLGNSPLHF
.	TRBV10-1	TRBJ2-1	.	TGCGCCAGCAGTTTACTCCAGGGGGGTGAGCAGTTCTTC	CASSLLQGGEQFF
.	TRBV7-9	TRBJ2-7	TRBD1	TGTGCCAGCAGCGACTGGGACAGAGAATCCTACGAGCAGTACTTC	CASSDWDRESYEQYF
.	TRBV6-5	TRBJ1-3	TRBD1	TGTGCCAGCTTGGCTATTACCGGGACAGGGAGGAACTGGGATTTT	CASLAITGTGRNWDF
.	TRBV4-2	TRBJ1-1	.	TGTGCCAGCAGCCGAACAGGGAGGCAAAACACTGAAGCTTTCTTT	CASSRTGRQNTEAFF
few	TRBV19	TRBJ2-7	.	TGTGCCAGTAGTATAGGAGCGGCCGAGCAGTACTTC	CASSIGAAEQYF
.	TRBV7-2	TRBJ2-1	TRBD2	TGTGCCAGCAGCTTATTACTAGCGCTCAATGAGCAGTTCTTC	CASSLLLALNEQFF
.	TRBV3-1/TRBV3-2	TRBJ2-7	TRBD2	TGTGCCAGCAGCCCCCTTGCTAGCGGGAGTTCGGGCGAGCAGTACTTC	CASSPLASGSSGEQYF
.	TRBV5-4	TRBJ1-3	.	TGTGCCAGCAGCTTGCCCCCGAAGAGCTCTGGAAACACCATATATTTT	CASSLPPKSSGNTIYF
.	TRBV7-2	TRBJ2-5	TRBD1	TGTGCCAGCAGCCCGCGGGACAGGGGGCCAGAGACCCAGTACTTC	CASSPRDRGPETQYF
.	TRBV6-1	TRBJ2-3	TRBD2	TGTGCCAGCAGTGAATTTTGGGGCGCGGGGGTGAGCACAGATACGCAGTATTTT	CASSEFWGAGVSTDTQYF
.	TRBV7-2	TRBJ1-5	.	TGTGCCAGCAGCTTAGCCTCCGTGGGCGGTCAGCCCCAGCATTTT	CASSLASVGGQPQHF
.	TRBV6-6	TRBJ1-5	TRBD1	TGTGCCAGTACAGGGGGGCTAGGGCCCCAGCATTTT	CASTGGLGPQHF
once	TRBV10-3	TRBJ2-3	.	TGTGCCATCAGTACAACCGACACCACTAGCACAGATACGCAGTATTTT	CAISTTDTTSTDTQYF
once	TRBV6-4	TRBJ2-2	TRBD2	TGTGCCAGCAGTGAAACTTTAGCGGGGAACCTTAACACCGGGGAGCTGTTTTTT	CASSETLAGNLNTGELFF
few	TRBV4-1	TRBJ2-7	.	TGCGCCAGCAGCCTCGACGGCAACTACGAGCAGTACTTC	CASSLDGNYEQYF
.	TRBV2	TRBJ2-3	TRBD2	TGTGCCAGCAGATGGGGGGCTAGCGGGGGCACAGATACGCAGTATTTT	CASRWGASGGTDTQYF
.	TRBV5-6	TRBJ1-5	.	TGTGCCAGCAGCTTCGGGCATAGCAATCAGCCCCAGCATTTT	CASSFGHSNQPQHF
.	TRBV11-3	TRBJ2-3	TRBD1	TGTGCCAGCAGCTTAGTTGGACAGGGCGGCGCAGATACGCAGTATTTT	CASSLVGQGGADTQYF
.	TRBV10-1	TRBJ1-5	TRBD1	TGCGCCAGCAGTGAGTCCAACTTCGGGACAGGGTTCAATCAGCCCCAGCATTTT	CASSESNFGTGFNQPQHF
once	TRBV7-2	TRBJ2-4	.	TGTGCCAGCAGCTTAGGACCTAGCCTCCTGGAAAACATTCAGTACTTC	CASSLGPSLLENIQYF
.	TRBV24-1	TRBJ1-2	.	TGTGCCACCAGTGACTCCGCAGGGGATGGCTACACCTTC	CATSDSAGDGYTF
.	TRBV9	TRBJ1-2	.	TGTGCCAGCAGCGTAGGAGTTGGGGACGGAGATCTTTTCTATGGCTACACCTTC	CASSVGVGDGDLFYGYTF
.	TRBV7-7	TRBJ2-2	.	TGTGCCAGCAGCTCCTTACAGGGAGCCGGGGAGCTGTTTTTT	CASSSLQGAGELFF
.	TRBV5-1	TRBJ2-3	.	TGCGCCAGCAGCTTGGATCGGGGGCGCTCAGATACGCAGTATTTT	CASSLDRGRSDTQYF
.	TRBV7-9	TRBJ2-1	.	TGTGCCAGCAGCTTATCTTACCTCCGCCAGCGGCCAACCTACAATGAGCAGTTCTTC	CASSLSYLRQRPTYNEQFF
.	TRBV27	TRBJ1-5	.	TGTGCCAGCAGTTTTAACGGGAATCAGCCCCAGCATTTT	CASSFNGNQPQHF
.	TRBV7-9	TRBJ2-1	TRBD2	TGTGCCAGCAGCTTCGGACTAGCGGGAGCGCAGAACAATGAGCAGTTCTTC	CASSFGLAGAQNNEQFF
.	TRBV5-5	TRBJ2-7	.	TGTGCCAGCAGCTTGGATGGCTACTACGAGCAGTACTTC	CASSLDGYYEQYF
.	TRBV11-2	TRBJ1-3	.	TGTGCCAGCAGCCAAGAGCTCTCTGGAAACACCATATATTTT	CASSQELSGNTIYF
.	TRBV3-1/TRBV3-2	TRBJ1-3	.	TGTGCCAGCAGCCAAGTAATGCTCTCTGGAAACACCATATATTTT	CASSQVMLSGNTIYF
once	TRBV10-3	TRBJ1-1	TRBD1	TGTGCCATCAAGAGGGGGCAGGACACTGAAGCTTTCTTT	CAIKRGQDTEAFF